This T cell receptor beta chain was sequenced during a study of shared clonotypes between healthy human individuals. Turning to the study itself: The donor pool was made up of two women and a few men aged 18 to 49. Study-wide points: Rarefaction indicated that sorted-subset sequencing remained incomplete although depth was large.

CD4+ cells were split into CD45RA+ naive and CD45RA-negative memory subsets. A note on this clone: Its antigen is still unknown.

Profiling relied on immunoSEQ multiplex PCR, and the TCRdb table lists in-frame clones only, not all of them. The data contain roughly 300,000 clones, roughly 70% of them singletons. This CDR3 has 9 residues. The sequence came from a man aged 30-40 years in good health. The chain carries TRBV21-1 and TRBJ2-7. TRBV21-1 corresponds to a pseudogene. Sequencing was performed on memory CD4+ T cells sorted from blood. Indicated subset: CD45RA-negative fraction. The CDR3 nucleotides are TGTGCCGGACGGACGTGGCAGTACTTC. This translates into CAGRTWQYF.